Listed here are 20 T cell receptor beta chains from one sample, sequenced in a study of graft-versus-host responses after intestinal transplantation. Sequencing was performed with immunoSEQ multiplex PCR; in TCRdb, only in-frame clones are kept and a portion is missing. The top ten hold 2% to 2.5% of the sample, which has fewer than 25,000 clones, around 40% seen once. Sequencing used alloreactive CD4+ T cells from a mixed lymphocyte reaction culture, obtained before transplantation. Subset given: CFSE-low proliferating T cells sorted from roughly six-day pre-transplant mixed lymphocyte reaction (GvH or HvG direction). The source of these receptors is a human patient who was an organ donor for intestinal transplantation.

This rearrangement joins TRBV4-1 to TRBJ1-4; TRBD1 aligns across 7 bases. The CDR3 is 17 residues long. Per germline, CDR1 MGHRA and CDR2 YSYEKL. Trimming removed 4 bases from V and 7 bases from J; junction bases left unmatched: 15. This chain's CDR3 is CASSLIQRDRVFEKLFF. Here the CDR3 DNA reads TGCGCCAGCAGCCTAATTCAACGAGACAGGGTTTTTGAAAAACTGTTTTTT.

This clone was seen only a few times. The chain employs TRBV10-3 and TRBJ2-5; 9 bases agree with TRBD2. Germline V gene data show CDR1 as ENHRY and CDR2 as SYGVKD. Trimming cost V 3 bases and J 9 bases; bases outside gene matches: 20. This CDR3 has 18 amino acids. The CDR3 loop reads CAISDSPVAGVGSGAQYF. The CDR3 coding sequence is TGTGCCATCAGTGATAGCCCGGTAGCGGGAGTGGGGTCTGGTGCCCAGTACTTC.

Written as DNA, the CDR3 is TGTGCCAGCAGTTACACAGGGGGCGCCGACACTGAAGCTTTCTTT. Translation: CASSYTGGADTEAFF. V usage is TRBV6-9 and J usage is TRBJ1-1; 9 nucleotides line up with TRBD1. V lost 3 bases, J lost 3 bases, and 5 bases stayed unmatched. The CDR3 runs to 15 residues. Per the germline V gene, CDR1 is MNHGY and CDR2 is SVAAGI.

Judged by abundance, this clone is medium-sized. In the same sample, other DNA sequences code for this CDR3. The chain recombines TRBV5-1 with TRBJ2-2; unclear D gene. V was shortened by 0 bases and J by 4 bases, with 7 bases between the two germline ends. Germline assignment: CDR1 SGHRS and CDR2 YFSETQ. This CDR3 region has 14 residues. The CDR3 DNA sequence: TGCGCCAGCAGCTTGGTGGGTGGCACCGGGGAGCTGTTTTTT. It encodes CASSLVGGTGELFF.

This clone has more than one count but fewer than ten. J is TRBJ2-7 and V is TRBV18; TRBD1 is a possible D gene (6 bases). The V and J ends lost 2 bases and 3 bases respectively, with 17 bases between them. The CDR3 has 16 amino acids. Germline CDR1 is KGHSH and CDR2 is LQKENI. The CDR3 reads CASSPSLGTTNYEQYF. The DNA for the CDR3 is TGTGCCAGCTCACCATCACTTGGGACAACGAACTACGAGCAGTACTTC. The full variable domain, its missing parts supplied by reference TRBV18 and TRBJ2-7, is NAGVMQNPRHLVRRRGQEARLRCSPMKGHSHVYWYRQLPEEGLKFMVYLQKENIIDESGMPKERFSAEFPKEGPSILRIQQVVRGDSAAYFCASSPSLGTTNYEQYFGPGTRLTVT.

The chain has TRBV11-2 and TRBJ2-5; no definite D call. V was shortened by 1 base and J by 5 bases, with 5 bases between the two germline ends. CDR1 and CDR2 (germline): SGHAT, FQNNGV. The CDR3 has 12 amino acids. The CDR3 loop is CASSLVTETQYF. CDR3 nucleotides: TGTGCCAGCAGCTTAGTGACGGAGACCCAGTACTTC.

The genes are TRBV27 and TRBJ2-3; the match to TRBD2 covers 9 bases. This CDR3 comprises 14 residues. The germline CDR1 and CDR2 sequences are MNHEY and SMNVEV (reference sequence). Trimming removed 6 bases from V and 7 bases from J; junction bases left unmatched: 8. This CDR3 reads CASSQGLAVNTQYF. CDR3 in DNA: TGTGCCAGCAGCCAGGGACTAGCCGTAAATACGCAGTATTTT.

The chain combines TRBV18 with TRBJ2-3; D might be TRBD1 (6 bases). Per the germline V gene, CDR1 is KGHSH and CDR2 is LQKENI. This CDR3 contains 15 residues. Trimming removed 4 bases at V and 1 base at J, with 12 bases between. For the CDR3, the DNA is TGTGCCAGCTCACGACAGGTCGCCGGCACAGATACGCAGTATTTT. As protein: CASSRQVAGTDTQYF.

The rearrangement uses TRBV2 and TRBJ1-4; 8 bases map to TRBD1. Germline V lookup: CDR1 SNHLY, CDR2 FYNNEI. The CDR3 is made up of 13 amino acids. V dropped 4 bases and J dropped 7; count of bases not matched to a gene: 2. Here the CDR3 DNA reads TGTGCCAGCAGTGGACAGGGGAGTGAAAAACTGTTTTTT. It yields the protein CASSGQGSEKLFF.

The V and J genes are TRBV9 and TRBJ2-1, with a weak D call TRBD1 (6 bases). The CDR3 consists of 14 residues. Between the trimmed V and J ends, which lost 5 bases and 5 bases, there was a span of 14 bases. Germline V gives CDR1 SGDLS, CDR2 YYNGEE. In DNA form, the CDR3 reads TGTGCCAGCAGTGATTGGGACACAGACAATGAGCAGTTCTTC. This codes for CASSDWDTDNEQFF. Based on the CDR3 plus reference TRBV9 and TRBJ2-1, the full variable domain is DSGVTQTPKHLITATGQRVTLRCSPRSGDLSVYWYQQSLDQGLQFLIQYYNGEERAKGNILERFSAQQFPDLHSELNLSSLELGDSALYFCASSDWDTDNEQFFGPGTRLTVL.

This clone qualifies as medium-sized. The V gene is TRBV10-1, the J gene TRBJ1-1, with no clear D. Trimming removed 3 bases at V and 4 bases at J, with 9 bases between. The CDR3 loop spans 13 amino acids. Germline CDR1 reads WNHNN; CDR2 reads SYGVQD (reference sequence). CDR3 protein: CASSETGFTEAFF. The CDR3, as DNA: TGCGCCAGCAGTGAAACGGGTTTCACTGAAGCTTTCTTT.

This chain connects TRBV11-2 to TRBJ2-7; 7 bases fit TRBD2. The CDR3 is 15 residues long. CDR1 and CDR2 from the germline V gene are SGHAT and FQNNGV. Trimming at V came to 4 bases and at J to 1 base, leaving 7 bases not matched to a gene. CDR3 nucleotide sequence: TGTGCCAGCAGCTCCTTTGGTAGCGGGTCCTACGAGCAGTACTTC. Its translation: CASSSFGSGSYEQYF.

V gene TRBV7-9 combines with J gene TRBJ2-7; 9 nucleotides match TRBD1. The ends lost 4 bases at V and 3 bases at J; junction bases unmatched: 1. Germline V gene lookup returns CDR1 SEHNR and CDR2 FQNEAQ (reference sequence). The CDR3 is made up of 13 amino acids. CDR3 protein: CASSSDRGYEQYF. Written as DNA, the CDR3 is TGTGCCAGCAGCTCGGACAGGGGCTACGAGCAGTACTTC.

The chain joins TRBV5-1 to TRBJ2-5; no firm D call. The CDR3 loop spans 11 amino acids. V was trimmed by 0 bases and J by 6 bases, leaving 3 bases between them. Germline V gene sequence: CDR1 SGHRS, CDR2 YFSETQ. The CDR3 is CASSLEQTQYF. The CDR3 DNA reads as TGCGCCAGCAGCTTGGAACAGACCCAGTACTTC.

This clone ranks as medium-sized (0.01 to 0.1%). The V call is TRBV5-1, the J call TRBJ2-1; no firm D call. This CDR3 is built from 15 residues. Germline lookup yields CDR1 SGHRS and CDR2 YFSETQ. V lost 5 bases and J 5 bases, leaving 17 bases between the germline ends. CDR3 bases: TGCGCCAGCAGTCTCTTCCCTTTAAGAGACAATGAGCAGTTCTTC. It yields the protein CASSLFPLRDNEQFF. Full variable domain (rest looked up from reference TRBV5-1 and TRBJ2-1): KAGVTQTPRYLIKTRGQQVTLSCSPISGHRSVSWYQQTPGQGLQFLFEYFSETQRNKGNFPGRFSGRQFSNSRSEMNVSTLELGDSALYLCASSLFPLRDNEQFFGPGTRLTVL.

In its sample, this clone was seen a few times. The chain has TRBV28 and TRBJ2-2; D is tentatively TRBD1 or TRBD2 (5 bases each). Trimming left V 3 bases short and J 6 bases short, with 17 bases between. This CDR3 region has 16 residues. In germline, CDR1 is MDHEN, CDR2 SYDVKM. The CDR3 region is CASSFGAGRGPGELFF. CDR3 in DNA: TGTGCCAGCAGTTTCGGGGCAGGACGTGGTCCCGGGGAGCTGTTTTTT.

The J gene is TRBJ2-7, the V gene TRBV12-5; weak D call: TRBD1 (5 bases). Per the germline V gene, CDR1 is LGHNT and CDR2 is FRNRAP. CDR3 length: 15 residues. Trimming left V 7 bases short and J 1 base short, with 17 bases between. CDR3 DNA sequence: TGTGCTAGTGCCCGAGGAGCAGGGTCTTCCTACGAGCAGTACTTC. Residues: CASARGAGSSYEQYF.

V and J are TRBV19 and TRBJ1-2; D gene uncertain. Germline V gene sequence: CDR1 LNHDA, CDR2 SQIVND (reference sequence). Trimming stripped 5 bases from V and 5 bases from J, with 6 bases between. The CDR3 has 11 amino acids. CDR3 sequence (DNA): TGTGCCAGTAGTGCGGGGTATGGCTACACCTTC. Translated: CASSAGYGYTF. The variable domain in full, with the rest retrieved from reference TRBV19 and TRBJ1-2, is DGGITQSPKYLFRKEGQNVTLSCEQNLNHDAMYWYRQDPGQGLRLIYYSQIVNDFQKGDIAEGYSVSREKKESFPLTVTSAQKNPTAFYLCASSAGYGYTFGSGTRLTVV.

The V gene is TRBV28, the J gene TRBJ1-4; tentatively, D is TRBD1 (6 bases). CDR3 length: 15 amino acids. V was trimmed by 5 bases and J by 4 bases, leaving 14 bases between them. Germline V lookup: CDR1 MDHEN, CDR2 SYDVKM. The CDR3 sequence is CASSPPGQNNEKLFF. CDR3 DNA: TGTGCCAGCAGTCCCCCGGGACAAAATAATGAAAAACTGTTTTTT.

The chain recombines TRBV6-1 with TRBJ1-1; D possibly corresponds to TRBD1 (6 bases). The V gene lost 4 bases and the J gene lost 0 bases, with 15 bases spanning the gap. Per the germline V gene, CDR1 is MNHNS and CDR2 is SASEGT. The CDR3 loop spans 16 amino acids. The CDR3 spells CASSVWTAAMNTEAFF. DNA of the CDR3: TGTGCCAGCAGTGTTTGGACAGCCGCTATGAACACTGAAGCTTTCTTT.